The 3 T cell receptor beta chains below were found in one sample sequenced in a study of shared clonotypes between healthy human individuals. Produced via immunoSEQ multiplex PCR; TCRdb's table is partial and in-frame only. The sample lists hundreds of thousands of clones; 72% were seen once. The sample comprised memory CD4+ T cells sorted from blood. The subset is: CD45RA-negative fraction. These receptor sequences come from a woman between 25 and 40 years old in good health.

The chain has TRBV28 and TRBJ2-7; D is unresolved. The CDR3 has 16 amino acids. Germline V gene sequence: CDR1 MDHEN, CDR2 SYDVKM. V shed 5 bases and J shed 7 bases, with 24 bases lying between them. As DNA, the CDR3 is TGTGCCAGCAGTCATGCCGTGGCAGCCGTCTTTGGGGAGCAGTACTTC. Translating gives CASSHAVAAVFGEQYF.

The chain joins TRBV25-1 to TRBJ1-1; the D is unclear. V was trimmed by 9 bases and J by 0 bases, leaving 11 bases between them. This CDR3 has 13 amino acids. Germline V CDR1 and CDR2: MGHDK, SYGVNS. CDR3 amino acids: CASTSTVNTEAFF. As DNA, the CDR3 is TGTGCCAGTACGTCGACGGTGAACACTGAAGCTTTCTTT.

This clone has only a few counts. This sequence joins TRBV2 and TRBJ1-1; 8 bases fit TRBD1. V shed 5 bases and J 1 base; nucleotides not matched to a gene: 18. The germline V gene encodes CDR1 SNHLY and CDR2 FYNNEI. The CDR3 extends over 19 amino acids. The CDR3 nucleotides are TGTGCCAGCAGTAATCGAGACAGGGGCCGCTTGGGGCCGAACACTGAAGCTTTCTTT. Its protein product is CASSNRDRGRLGPNTEAFF.